Sequencing of this T cell receptor (beta chain) was carried out in a study of shared clonotypes between healthy human individuals. The CDR3 is 16 residues long. V gave up 2 bases and J gave up 6 bases, with 19 bases separating them. Germline V CDR1 and CDR2: KGHSH, LQKENI. The count of this clone is one. The table came from immunoSEQ multiplex PCR; TCRdb's copy has only in-frame clones and leaves some out. The table records around 2,000,000 clones, around 95% of them present only once. Sequenced input: naive CD4+ T cells sorted from blood. Subset meaning: CD45RA+ positively selected. The TCR sequence derives from a young man in good health. J is TRBJ1-2 and V is TRBV18; D gene uncertain. DNA for the CDR3: TGTGCCAGCTCACCAGGGTCCCGGGAAATGGCGAATGGCTACACCTTC. This codes for CASSPGSREMANGYTF. The full variable domain, completed using reference TRBV18 and TRBJ1-2, is NAGVMQNPRHLVRRRGQEARLRCSPMKGHSHVYWYRQLPEEGLKFMVYLQKENIIDESGMPKERFSAEFPKEGPSILRIQQVVRGDSAAYFCASSPGSREMANGYTFGSGTRLTVV.